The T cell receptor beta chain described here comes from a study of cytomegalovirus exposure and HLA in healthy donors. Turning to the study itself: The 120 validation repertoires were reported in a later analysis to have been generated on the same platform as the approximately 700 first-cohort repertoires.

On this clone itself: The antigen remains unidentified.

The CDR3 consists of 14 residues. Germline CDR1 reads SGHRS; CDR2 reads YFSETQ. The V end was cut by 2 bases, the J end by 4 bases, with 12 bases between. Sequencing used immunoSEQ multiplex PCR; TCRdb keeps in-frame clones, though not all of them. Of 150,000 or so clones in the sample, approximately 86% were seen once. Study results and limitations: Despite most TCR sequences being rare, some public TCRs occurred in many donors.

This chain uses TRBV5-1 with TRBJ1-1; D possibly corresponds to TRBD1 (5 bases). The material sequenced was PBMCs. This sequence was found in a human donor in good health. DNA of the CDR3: TGCGCCAGCAGCTTTGCAGGGCCACCCACTGAAGCTTTCTTT. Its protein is CASSFAGPPTEAFF.